This TCR beta chain was identified during a study of tumor and adjacent non-tumor tissue in lung cancer. Study summary: The patients, around 11 men and roughly 5 women, were roughly 31 to 85 with stage I to III disease. Study-wide findings and caveats: Top 100 clones took a larger repertoire share in normal lung. Tumor tissue had significantly higher TCR diversity than normal lung.

The CDR3 loop spans 13 amino acids. Germline V gene sequence: CDR1 GTSNPN, CDR2 SVGIG (reference sequence). Details on this clonotype: What it binds is unknown. Sequence at one end of the junction differs from germline and may be a read error.

TCRbeta libraries were built with three rounds of nested PCR, modified from ARM-PCR. TCRdb processed the multiplex PCR reads anew with MiXCR; each CDR3 protein has one entry. The sample contains 200,000 to 250,000 distinct CDR3 sequences, over 55% of which appear only once. The template was RNA from unsorted bulk tissue. Donors were chemotherapy-naive, newly diagnosed lung cancer surgical patients in China, August–late 2014. The sample was lung tumor tissue. This TCR came from a man aged 55 to 70 with non-small cell lung cancer. The rearrangement joins TRBV30 to TRBJ2-7, with 7 bases that match TRBD2. The CDR3 nucleotides read TGTGCCTGGTCCCGGGACTACTCCTACAAGCAGTACTTC. It encodes CAWSRDYSYKQYF.